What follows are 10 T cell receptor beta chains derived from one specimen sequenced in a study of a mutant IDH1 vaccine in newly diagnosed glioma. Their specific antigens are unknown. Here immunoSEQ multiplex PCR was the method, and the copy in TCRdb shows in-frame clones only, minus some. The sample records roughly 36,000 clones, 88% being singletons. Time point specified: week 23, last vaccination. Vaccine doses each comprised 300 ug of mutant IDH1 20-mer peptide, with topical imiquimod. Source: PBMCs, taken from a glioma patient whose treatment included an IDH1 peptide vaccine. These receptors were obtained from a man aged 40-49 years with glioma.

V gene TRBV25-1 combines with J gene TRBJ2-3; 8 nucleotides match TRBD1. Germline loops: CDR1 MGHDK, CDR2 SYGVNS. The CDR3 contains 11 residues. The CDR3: CGAGGADTQYF. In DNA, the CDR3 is TGTGGGGCAGGGGGCGCAGATACGCAGTATTTT.

CDR3 residues: CASSWDRGGTEAFF. CDR3 nucleotides: TGTGCCAGCAGTTGGGACAGGGGAGGAACTGAAGCTTTCTTT. The genes are TRBV6-1 and TRBJ1-1, with 10 bases identical to TRBD1. V lost 5 bases to trimming and J lost 5 bases; unmatched junction nucleotides: 5. This CDR3 is built from 14 residues. CDR1 and CDR2 from the germline V gene are MNHNS and SASEGT.

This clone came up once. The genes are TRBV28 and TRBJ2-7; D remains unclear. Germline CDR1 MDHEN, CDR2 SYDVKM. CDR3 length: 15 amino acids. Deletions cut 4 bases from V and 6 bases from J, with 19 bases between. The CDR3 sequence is CASSSINSIMVEQYV. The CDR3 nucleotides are TGTGCCAGCAGTTCCATAAACTCAATAATGGTCGAGCAGTACGTC.

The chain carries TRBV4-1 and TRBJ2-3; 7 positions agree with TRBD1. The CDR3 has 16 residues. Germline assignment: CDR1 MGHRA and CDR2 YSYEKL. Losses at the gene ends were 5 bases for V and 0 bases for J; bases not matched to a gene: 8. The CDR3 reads CASSYRTGLSTDTQYF. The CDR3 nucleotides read TGCGCCAGCAGCTACCGGACAGGTCTAAGCACAGATACGCAGTATTTT.

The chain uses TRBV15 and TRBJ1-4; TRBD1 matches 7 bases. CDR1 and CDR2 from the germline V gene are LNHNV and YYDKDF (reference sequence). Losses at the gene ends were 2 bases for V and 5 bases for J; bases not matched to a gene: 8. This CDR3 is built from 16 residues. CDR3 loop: CATSRTNRGVNEKLFF. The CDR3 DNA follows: TGTGCCACCAGCAGAACTAACAGGGGAGTAAATGAAAAACTGTTTTTT. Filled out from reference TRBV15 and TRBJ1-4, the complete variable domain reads DAMVIQNPRYQVTQFGKPVTLSCSQTLNHNVMYWYQQKSSQAPKLLFHYYDKDFNNEADTPDNFQSRRPNTSFCFLDIRSPGLGDTAMYLCATSRTNRGVNEKLFFGSGTQLSVL.

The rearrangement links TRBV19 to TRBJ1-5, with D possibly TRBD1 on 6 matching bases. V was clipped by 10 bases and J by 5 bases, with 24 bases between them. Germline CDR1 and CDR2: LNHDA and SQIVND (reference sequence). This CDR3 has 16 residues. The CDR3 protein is CATDSEGRGGYQPQHF. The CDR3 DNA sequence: TGTGCCACCGACTCCGAGGGCAGGGGAGGATATCAGCCCCAGCATTTT.

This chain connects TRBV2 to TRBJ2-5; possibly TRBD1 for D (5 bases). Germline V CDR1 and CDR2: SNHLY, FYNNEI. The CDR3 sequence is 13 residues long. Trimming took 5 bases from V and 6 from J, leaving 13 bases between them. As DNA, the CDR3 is TGTGCCAGCAGTAGCCCCAGGGTGCAGACCCAGTACTTC. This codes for CASSSPRVQTQYF.

The CDR3 protein is CAISVVGNYGYTF. The CDR3 nucleotides are TGTGCCATCAGTGTAGTGGGGAACTATGGCTACACCTTC. This chain uses TRBV10-3 with TRBJ1-2; D call uncertain. Germline CDR1 ENHRY, CDR2 SYGVKD. This CDR3 spans 13 amino acids. V was clipped by 4 bases and J by 2 bases, with 8 bases between them.

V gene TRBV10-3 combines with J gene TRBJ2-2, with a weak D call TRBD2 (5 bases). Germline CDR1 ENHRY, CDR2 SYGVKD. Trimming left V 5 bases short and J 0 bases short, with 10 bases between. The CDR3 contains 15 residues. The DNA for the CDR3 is TGTGCCATCAGTACTAGGGAGCCGAACACCGGGGAGCTGTTTTTT. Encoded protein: CAISTREPNTGELFF.

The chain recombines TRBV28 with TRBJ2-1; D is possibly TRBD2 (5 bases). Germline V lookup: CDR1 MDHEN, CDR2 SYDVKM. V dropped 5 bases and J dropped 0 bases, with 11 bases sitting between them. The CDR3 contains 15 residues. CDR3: CASSQLGSSYNEQFF. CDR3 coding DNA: TGTGCCAGCAGTCAACTGGGGAGCTCCTACAATGAGCAGTTCTTC.